These 9 T cell receptor beta chains were sequenced from one sample in a study of blood T cell repertoires in COVID-19. Sequenced by immunoSEQ multiplex PCR; TCRdb stores in-frame clones only, minus some. The table lists 100,000 to 150,000 clones, over 80% of them singletons. Sequencing was done on a sample of peripheral blood. The source of these receptors is a man aged 55 to 70 with acute or convalescent COVID-19.

In DNA, the CDR3 is TGTGCCAGCACCTCGGGACAGCTCGGCTACACCTTC. This gives the protein CASTSGQLGYTF. The chain combines TRBV6-5 with TRBJ1-2, with 7 bases identical to TRBD1. The germline gives CDR1 MNHEY, CDR2 SVGAGI. V shed 7 bases, J shed 8 bases, and the junction held 7 bases outside the gene matches. The CDR3 consists of 12 residues.

The chain links TRBV24-1 to TRBJ1-3, with D unresolved. Between the trimmed V and J ends, which lost 2 bases and 0 bases, there was a span of 10 bases. The CDR3 runs to 16 residues. Looked up from germline, CDR1 is KGHDR and CDR2 is SFDVKD. The CDR3 loop reads CATSDSDISSGNTIYF. Here the CDR3 DNA reads TGTGCCACCAGTGATTCCGACATCTCCTCTGGAAACACCATATATTTT.

This clone has just a few counts. This rearrangement joins TRBV7-2 to TRBJ2-7; 9 nucleotides match TRBD2. Germline CDR1 is SGHTA and CDR2 is FQGNSA. The CDR3 loop spans 15 amino acids. Trimming took 5 bases from V and 2 from J; bases not matched to a gene: 7. CDR3 sequence reads: CASSPGPSGTYEQYF. The CDR3 DNA is TGTGCCAGCAGCCCCGGGCCTAGCGGGACCTACGAGCAGTACTTC.

The chain is built from TRBV28 and TRBJ1-2, with a tentative D call TRBD1 (6 bases). With 6 bases removed from V and 3 bases from J, the gap between germline ends came to 14 bases. In germline, CDR1 is MDHEN, CDR2 SYDVKM. The CDR3 is 14 residues long. CDR3 nucleotides: TGTGCCAGCAGCCAACCACAGGGTTACTATGGCTACACCTTC. This codes for CASSQPQGYYGYTF.

The DNA for the CDR3 is TGTGCCTCCCGTGGGACTGGCACAGATACGCAGTATTTT. It specifies CASRGTGTDTQYF. This chain joins TRBV6-5 and TRBJ2-3, with D possibly matching TRBD2 (6 bases). Germline V gene data show CDR1 as MNHEY and CDR2 as SVGAGI. Trimming cost V 11 bases and J 1 base, with 13 bases left between them. The CDR3 length is 13 residues.

The chain employs TRBV13 and TRBJ2-1; 8 positions match TRBD2. The CDR3 contains 16 residues. Germline lookup yields CDR1 PRHDT and CDR2 FYEKMQ (reference sequence). The V segment lost 1 base and the J segment 8 bases; nucleotides outside the gene matches: 10. The CDR3 region is CASSLAASGSRYEQFF. The CDR3 region has the DNA TGTGCCAGCAGCTTAGCCGCCAGCGGGAGTAGGTATGAGCAGTTCTTC.

The chain joins TRBV6-5 to TRBJ1-2, with 7 bases identical to TRBD1. Germline V CDR1 and CDR2: MNHEY, SVGAGI. The CDR3 spans 14 residues. The ends lost 0 bases at V and 5 bases at J; junction bases unmatched: 3. CDR3 region: CASSYSDREYGYTF. For the CDR3, the DNA is TGTGCCAGCAGTTACTCTGACAGGGAATATGGCTACACCTTC.

This chain links TRBV2 with TRBJ2-7, with a tentative D call TRBD1 (6 bases). CDR1 SNHLY and CDR2 FYNNEI come from the germline V gene. V lost 7 bases and J lost 2, with 12 bases in between. The CDR3 has 13 amino acids. CDR3 sequence (DNA): TGTGCCAGCACGAGACAGGTAGCCTACGAGCAGTACTTC. Amino acids: CASTRQVAYEQYF.

The chain's CDR3 is CAWSVLGTGRETQYF. CDR3 sequence (DNA): TGTGCCTGGAGTGTACTGGGGACAGGGCGAGAGACCCAGTACTTC. The genes are TRBV30 and TRBJ2-5; 9 nucleotides line up with TRBD1. The V gene end was trimmed by 0 bases and the J gene end by 4 bases; junction bases not matched to a gene: 6. Germline-derived CDR1 and CDR2 are GTSNPN and SVGIG (reference sequence). CDR3 length: 15 residues.